The 17 T cell receptor beta chains below were found in one sample sequenced in a study of post-analysis software for immune sequencing data (dated by TCRdb to 2014 to 2015). Results the study describes overall, beyond this receptor: A few TRBV segments, including TRBV5-6, TRBV5-1 and TRBV20-1, were significantly more frequent in patients than controls.

These receptors have no identified antigens. Library generation was performed with PCR. The instrument was an Illumina HiSeq 2500. Unique molecular identifiers were incorporated into TCR beta cDNA libraries to reduce PCR and sequencing biases. TCRdb reran the public reads through fastp at Q25 and MiXCR, keeping productive beta chains. Entries are consolidated by CDR3 protein sequence, retaining the most common genes and DNA. Here the sample has fewer than 900,000 distinct CDR3 sequences; approximately 44% occur a single time. The top ten clonotypes cover 4% to 5% of the sample. The sample was blood. Every receptor here comes from a girl between 10 and 17 years old with multiple sclerosis.

The rearrangement uses TRBV3-1 and TRBJ2-5; the D call may be TRBD1 or TRBD2 (6 bases each). Germline assignment: CDR1 LGHDT and CDR2 YNNKEL (reference sequence). CDR3 length equals 15 residues. V was trimmed by 0 bases and J by 5 bases, leaving 13 bases between them. The chain's CDR3 is CASSQDGGRRETQYF. CDR3 nucleotide sequence: TGTGCCAGCAGCCAAGATGGGGGGCGCCGGGAGACCCAGTACTTC.

This clonotype came up once. This chain links TRBV20-1 with TRBJ2-7; 8 nucleotides align to TRBD1. The CDR3 has 15 amino acids. Germline CDR1 reads DFQATT; CDR2 reads SNEGSKA (reference sequence). V was clipped by 6 bases and J by 6 bases; unmatched bases: 16. CDR3 protein: CSANPTGDPGAEQYF. The CDR3 DNA follows: TGCAGTGCCAACCCGACAGGGGATCCTGGGGCCGAGCAGTACTTC.

This clonotype appeared a few times. The chain has TRBV12-3 or TRBV12-4 and TRBJ2-1; perhaps TRBD2 as D (7 bases). Deletions cut 6 bases from V and 4 bases from J, with 16 bases between. The CDR3 is 15 residues long. Here the CDR3 reads CASSSGEGEYNEQFF. The CDR3 nucleotides are TGTGCCAGCAGCTCGGGGGAGGGGGAATACAATGAGCAGTTCTTC.

The genes are TRBV2 and TRBJ2-1; no firm D call. V lost 0 bases to trimming and J lost 8 bases, with 14 bases between them. CDR1 is SNHLY, CDR2 FYNNEI, per germline. CDR3 length equals 15 residues. The CDR3, as DNA: TGTGCCAGCAGTGAAGCGCTTCCCCATCTCTATGAGCAGTTCTTC. This gives the protein CASSEALPHLYEQFF.

This clonotype was found a few times. The gene calls are TRBV27 and TRBJ2-7, with a weak D call TRBD2 (7 bases). Trimming shortened V by 0 bases and J by 3 bases, and 12 bases separated the two germline ends. CDR1 and CDR2 (germline): MNHEY, SMNVEV (reference sequence). This CDR3 spans 15 amino acids. The CDR3, as DNA: TGTGCCAGCAGTTTATCAGGGGGAGGGGACTACGAGCAGTACTTC. Translated: CASSLSGGGDYEQYF.

The rearrangement links TRBV29-1 to TRBJ2-3, with D perhaps matching TRBD1 (6 bases). The germline V gene has CDR1 SQVTM and CDR2 ANQGSEA. The CDR3 runs 14 residues. Trimming removed 3 bases at V and 2 bases at J, with 12 bases between. CDR3 loop: CSVEVRGYTDTQYF. CDR3 in DNA: TGCAGCGTTGAGGTCAGGGGATACACAGATACGCAGTATTTT.

The chain couples TRBV6-5 to TRBJ1-5, with no clear D. This CDR3 is 11 amino acids long. V lost 6 bases, J lost 5 bases, and 5 bases lay in between. Per the germline V gene, CDR1 is MNHEY and CDR2 is SVGAGI. This CDR3 is CASRRDQPQHF. CDR3 DNA sequence: TGTGCCAGCAGGCGCGATCAGCCCCAGCATTTT.

This clonotype has a count of ten or more. The chain couples TRBV5-6 to TRBJ2-3; D is uncertain. The CDR3 extends over 12 amino acids. The germline V gene encodes CDR1 SGHDT and CDR2 YYEEEE. The V and J ends lost 3 bases and 5 bases respectively, with 7 bases between them. The CDR3 region is CASSSRIDTQYF. Here the CDR3 DNA reads TGTGCCAGCAGCTCGAGAATAGATACGCAGTATTTT. Full variable domain (outside the CDR3, taken from reference TRBV5-6 and TRBJ2-3): DAGVTQSPTHLIKTRGQQVTLRCSPKSGHDTVSWYQQALGQGPQFIFQYYEEEERQRGNFPDRFSGHQFPNYSSELNVNALLLGDSALYLCASSSRIDTQYFGPGTRLTVL.

The rearrangement uses TRBV19 and TRBJ1-1; 7 nucleotides align to TRBD1. Trimming cost V 7 bases and J 2 bases; bases outside gene matches: 7. The CDR3 spans 14 residues. CDR1 and CDR2 from the germline V gene are LNHDA and SQIVND (reference sequence). The CDR3 sequence is CASTETGINTEAFF. As DNA, the CDR3 is TGTGCCAGTACCGAGACAGGGATTAACACTGAAGCTTTCTTT.

This chain uses TRBV28 with TRBJ2-7; 13 bases match TRBD2. This CDR3 has 18 residues. The V segment lost 1 base and the J segment 2 bases; nucleotides outside the gene matches: 8. From germline, CDR1 is MDHEN and CDR2 SYDVKM. The CDR3 protein is CASSLLETSGRMPYEQYF. In nucleotides, the CDR3 is TGTGCCAGCAGTTTATTAGAGACTAGCGGGAGGATGCCCTACGAGCAGTACTTC.

This rearrangement joins TRBV6-2 or TRBV6-3 to TRBJ1-5; 7 nucleotides line up with TRBD1. This CDR3 contains 16 residues. Per the germline V gene, CDR1 is MNHEY and CDR2 is SVGEGT. Trimming took 6 bases from V and 2 from J; bases not matched to a gene: 10. The chain's CDR3 is CASSQTRGKRNQPQHF. The CDR3 bases are TGTGCCAGCAGCCAGACCAGGGGGAAACGCAATCAGCCCCAGCATTTT.

This clonotype was seen only a few times. This chain connects TRBV5-1 to TRBJ2-7, with D possibly matching TRBD1 (5 bases). The CDR3 runs 13 residues. Germline assignment: CDR1 SGHRS and CDR2 YFSETQ. V shed 4 bases and J shed 3 bases, with 11 bases lying between them. DNA of the CDR3: TGCGCCAGCAGCCTTCCCCAGGGCTACGAGCAGTACTTC. Its protein product is CASSLPQGYEQYF.

This clonotype appeared a few times. V usage is TRBV7-6 and J usage is TRBJ2-3; 9 bases match TRBD2. V lost 5 bases to trimming and J lost 5 bases; unmatched junction nucleotides: 2. The CDR3 is 13 amino acids. The V gene's germline CDR1 is SGHVS and CDR2 FNYEAQ. The CDR3 region is CASSTLAGDTQYF. DNA for the CDR3: TGTGCCAGCAGCACACTAGCGGGAGATACGCAGTATTTT.

The J gene is TRBJ2-7, the V gene TRBV28; D might be TRBD2 (6 bases). The CDR3 consists of 12 residues. Germline V lookup: CDR1 MDHEN, CDR2 SYDVKM. In nucleotides, the CDR3 is TGTGCTACGAGCGGGCTTCCCTACGAGCAGTACTTC. It codes for CATSGLPYEQYF. Full variable domain (outside the CDR3, taken from reference TRBV28 and TRBJ2-7): DVKVTQSSRYLVKRTGEKVFLECVQDMDHENMFWYRQDPGLGLRLIYFSYDVKMKEKGDIPEGYSVSREKKERFSLILESASTNQTSMYLCATSGLPYEQYFGPGTRLTVT.

This clonotype was recorded a few times. The chain is built from TRBV12-3 or TRBV12-4 and TRBJ2-7, with D unresolved. The ends were cut back, 6 bases at V and 5 bases at J, with 14 bases in the middle. The length of the CDR3 is 13 residues. The CDR3 region is CASSWSLGNEQYF. CDR3 DNA sequence: TGTGCCAGCAGCTGGAGTCTGGGAAACGAGCAGTACTTC.

The rearrangement links TRBV19 to TRBJ1-2; tentatively, D is TRBD1 (5 bases). Germline-derived CDR1 and CDR2 are LNHDA and SQIVND (reference sequence). CDR3 size: 11 residues. V was shortened by 3 bases and J by 13 bases, with 12 bases between the two germline ends. The CDR3 loop reads CASSIKSGLTF. The CDR3 nucleotides read TGTGCCAGTAGTATTAAGTCAGGGCTCACCTTC.

This clonotype has only a few counts. The genes are TRBV28 and TRBJ1-2; D remains ambiguous. Germline CDR1 reads MDHEN; CDR2 reads SYDVKM. With 3 bases removed from V and 6 bases from J, the gap between germline ends came to 17 bases. The CDR3 sequence is 15 residues long. The CDR3 region is CASSFPPGSMNGYTF. The CDR3 nucleotides read TGTGCCAGCAGTTTCCCCCCCGGTTCGATGAATGGCTACACCTTC.